Listed below are T cell receptor beta chains from one sample, sequenced in a study of blood T cells in healthy people across ages. TCRdb processed the 5' RACE reads anew with MiXCR; each CDR3 protein has one entry. The table has 600,000 or so distinct CDR3 sequences, roughly 48% seen once. The sequenced sample consisted of blood. The receptor source for this set is a man older than 75 in good health. CDR3s include the opening cysteine and the closing phenylalanine or tryptophan. A D gene is named only where the DNA matches it firmly. Size is omitted from some rows. Given values are once, few, many or a class for expanded clones.

V: TRBV6-2/TRBV6-3
size: NA
D: NA
J: TRBJ2-1
DNA: TGTGCCAGCAGTTCGGCCGCGAGGACTAACAACAATGAGCAGTTCTTC
CDR3: CASSSAARTNNNEQFF

V: TRBV20-1
size: few
D: TRBD1
J: TRBJ1-6
DNA: TGCAGTGCCCTGACAGGGCCCTTGAATTCACCCCTCCACTTT
CDR3: CSALTGPLNSPLHF

V: TRBV3-1
size: NA
D: TRBD1
J: TRBJ1-1
DNA: TGTGCCAGCAGCCGACCCGGGACAGGGGTTCGGGCTTTCTTT
CDR3: CASSRPGTGVRAFF

V: TRBV4-2
size: NA
D: NA
J: TRBJ2-5
DNA: TGTGCCAGCAGCGCCACACCGGCTAGCGATCAAGAGACCCAGTACTTC
CDR3: CASSATPASDQETQYF

V: TRBV12-3/TRBV12-4
size: few
D: NA
J: TRBJ1-5
DNA: TGTGCCAGCAGTTTTCGGGGGAAAGATCGGGGCAATCAGCCCCAGCATTTT
CDR3: CASSFRGKDRGNQPQHF

V: TRBV7-2
size: NA
D: NA
J: TRBJ2-1
DNA: TGTGCCAGCAGCCCTAGCAGGCCCTCCTACAATGAGCAGTTCTTC
CDR3: CASSPSRPSYNEQFF

V: TRBV11-2
size: once
D: TRBD1
J: TRBJ2-4
DNA: TGTGCCAGCAGCTCCACGGACAGGGCAAGAGCCAAAAACATTCAGTACTTC
CDR3: CASSSTDRARAKNIQYF

V: TRBV4-3
size: NA
D: NA
J: TRBJ2-1
DNA: TGCGCCAGCAGCCAAGGAAAGGGTCAGCGGTACAATGAGCAGTTCTTC
CDR3: CASSQGKGQRYNEQFF

V: TRBV7-2
size: NA
D: TRBD1
J: TRBJ2-5
DNA: TGTGCCAGCAGCTGGAGGGACAGGGGGTGGGAGACCCAGTACTTC
CDR3: CASSWRDRGWETQYF

V: TRBV9
size: NA
D: NA
J: TRBJ2-1
DNA: TGTGCCAGCAGCCCACGCAGTGGGAACTCCTACAATGAGCAGTTCTTC
CDR3: CASSPRSGNSYNEQFF

V: TRBV6-6
size: many
D: NA
J: TRBJ2-7
DNA: TGTGCCAGCAGTGACGGCCGGGAGTACGAGCAGTACTTC
CDR3: CASSDGREYEQYF

V: TRBV29-1
size: many
D: NA
J: TRBJ2-3
DNA: TGCAGCGCCACTGAGAGGGGGGAATCAGATACGCAGTATTTT
CDR3: CSATERGESDTQYF

V: TRBV7-2
size: few
D: NA
J: TRBJ2-1
DNA: TGTGCCAGCAGCTTATCCGAGGGGGGGTACAATGAGCAGTTCTTC
CDR3: CASSLSEGGYNEQFF

V: TRBV27
size: NA
D: TRBD1
J: TRBJ1-1
DNA: TGTGCCAGCTATAAGACAGGGGGCAACACTGAAGCTTTCTTT
CDR3: CASYKTGGNTEAFF

V: TRBV27
size: NA
D: NA
J: TRBJ2-7
DNA: TGTGCCAGCAGTTTCCTCGCAGGACGCTACGAGCAGTACTTC
CDR3: CASSFLAGRYEQYF

V: TRBV6-6
size: NA
D: NA
J: TRBJ2-7
DNA: TGTGCCAGTGCCGAGTCCCTCGAGCCCTACGAGCAGTACTTC
CDR3: CASAESLEPYEQYF

V: TRBV20-1
size: NA
D: NA
J: TRBJ2-4
DNA: TGCAGTGCCCGAGGGGTTTCCCCGGAGCAGTACTTC
CDR3: CSARGVSPEQYF

V: TRBV6-6
size: many
D: TRBD1
J: TRBJ1-2
DNA: TGTGCCATCTCCGGGACAGGGGTAGGGGGCTACACCTTC
CDR3: CAISGTGVGGYTF

V: TRBV4-2
size: few
D: NA
J: TRBJ2-7
DNA: TGTGCCAGCAGTGGGACGGACACCTACGAGCAGTACTTC
CDR3: CASSGTDTYEQYF

V: TRBV12-3/TRBV12-4
size: few
D: TRBD2
J: TRBJ2-7
DNA: TGTGCCAGCAGTTTGGCCCTAGCGGGAGTCTACGAGCAGTACTTC
CDR3: CASSLALAGVYEQYF

V: TRBV20-1
size: few
D: NA
J: TRBJ2-5
DNA: TGCAGTGCTAGAGAGCGGGTTCTGCAAGAGACCCAGTACTTC
CDR3: CSARERVLQETQYF

V: TRBV6-2/TRBV6-3
size: NA
D: NA
J: TRBJ2-7
DNA: TGTGCCAGCAGTTACCTGTCCTCCTACGAGCAGTACTTC
CDR3: CASSYLSSYEQYF

V: TRBV6-6
size: NA
D: NA
J: TRBJ1-4
DNA: TGTGCCAGCAGTTACGGTAGGCGGTGGACTAATGAAAAACTGTTTTTT
CDR3: CASSYGRRWTNEKLFF

V: TRBV5-6
size: few
D: NA
J: TRBJ2-5
DNA: TGTGCCAGCAGCTTGGACATGGGTGGGGAGACCCAGTACTTC
CDR3: CASSLDMGGETQYF

V: TRBV7-2
size: NA
D: NA
J: TRBJ2-1
DNA: TGTGCCAGCAGCTGGGGAACAGGGACGGGGGACGAGCAGTTCTTC
CDR3: CASSWGTGTGDEQFF

V: TRBV7-2
size: NA
D: NA
J: TRBJ2-1
DNA: TGTGCCAGCAGCTTAGATCGGGCACTCCTCAATGAGCAGTTCTTC
CDR3: CASSLDRALLNEQFF

V: TRBV6-1
size: NA
D: NA
J: TRBJ2-3
DNA: TGTGCCAGCAGTGAAGTGGGGGCAGCAGATACGCAGTATTTT
CDR3: CASSEVGAADTQYF

V: TRBV20-1
size: NA
D: NA
J: TRBJ2-1
DNA: TGCGGTGGGGAAAGGGTAGCGAGTTACAATGAGCAGTTCTTC
CDR3: CGGERVASYNEQFF

V: TRBV5-1
size: NA
D: NA
J: TRBJ1-6
DNA: TGCACCAGCAGCTTCGAAGGACTTGGCAATTCACCCCTCCACTTT
CDR3: CTSSFEGLGNSPLHF

V: TRBV3-1
size: NA
D: TRBD2
J: TRBJ2-4
DNA: TGTGCCAGCAGCCAAACGACTAGCGGGGGGAAAAACATTCAGTACTTC
CDR3: CASSQTTSGGKNIQYF

V: TRBV7-2
size: NA
D: NA
J: TRBJ2-5
DNA: TGTGCCAGCAGTTATCTCGCCCTCTACGGGCAGTACTTC
CDR3: CASSYLALYGQYF